The TCR beta chain described here comes from a study of cytomegalovirus exposure and HLA in healthy donors. Whole-study findings and limits: Overall, about 160 TCR beta chains were annotated as cytomegalovirus-associated.

Turning to this clone: The target antigen is unknown.

Only in-frame clones appear in the TCRdb table, and some are missing; sequencing was by immunoSEQ multiplex PCR. The sample includes a few hundred thousand clones, around 86% of them seen just once. The receptor was derived from a young woman in good health and CMV-seronegative. The sample consisted of PBMCs.

The CDR3 loop reads CARKKRGGAADTQYF. In DNA, the CDR3 is TGCGCCAGGAAGAAACGGGGGGGAGCAGCAGATACGCAGTATTTT. This chain uses TRBV10-1 with TRBJ2-3; 8 nucleotides agree with TRBD2. The CDR3 runs 15 residues. Germline V lookup: CDR1 WNHNN, CDR2 SYGVQD (reference sequence). J lost 4 bases, V lost 9 bases, and 12 bases had no gene match.